The clone carrying this T cell receptor (beta chain) came up once. Sequenced by immunoSEQ multiplex PCR; TCRdb stores in-frame clones only, minus some. Found here are more than 2 million clones, approximately 95% of them singletons; the top ten hold over 0.1%. This sample was included in a study of shared clonotypes between healthy human individuals. The CDR3 is 14 residues long. Germline CDR1 reads SGHTA; CDR2 reads FQGNSA. The V and J ends lost 2 bases and 1 base respectively, with 9 bases between them. The J gene is TRBJ2-7, the V gene TRBV7-2, with D unclear. This clonotype originated in a man aged 18 to 30 in good health. The sequenced sample consisted of naive CD4+ T cells sorted from blood. Subset of the sample: CD45RA+ positively selected. The CDR3 bases are TGTGCCAGCAGCTTATCAAGGGCTTCCTACGAGCAGTACTTC. This codes for CASSLSRASYEQYF.